This record concerns one TCR beta chain sequence. This sample was included in a study of blood T cell repertoires in COVID-19. As for the study in general: The United States, Italy and Spain supplied acute and convalescent COVID-19 samples.

Either two negative PCRs, clearance, or symptom resolution qualified Cohort 3 donors as recovered. The CDR3 is made up of 17 amino acids. V lost 2 bases, J lost 0 bases, and 15 bases lay in between. The germline CDR1 and CDR2 sequences are SGHKS and YYEKEE (reference sequence). Assay used: immunoSEQ multiplex PCR; TCRdb lists only in-frame clones, some missing. The data contain over 120,000 clones, around 82% of them singletons. The sequenced sample was PBMCs or T cells enriched from blood (not recorded which). This TCR was sampled from a woman between 45 and 65 years old who had recovered from COVID-19. J is TRBJ1-5 and V is TRBV5-5; D remains ambiguous. The CDR3, as DNA: TGTGCCAGCAGCTTTTCATCAGGCGTCTATAGCAATCAGCCCCAGCATTTT. Translating it yields CASSFSSGVYSNQPQHF.